The 20 T cell receptor beta chains below come from one sample, sequenced in a study of glioma-infiltrating T cells. Amplification of TCR alpha and beta CDR3 regions from RNA used iRepertoire nested multiplex PCR. TCRdb passed the multiplex PCR reads through MiXCR, listing each CDR3 protein once. Of more than 300,000 distinct CDR3 sequences in the sample, about two fifths are singletons; the top ten hold 9.5% to 15%. Sequenced sample: glioma tissue, nonneoplastic brain tissue, or PBMCs (not recorded which). The source of these receptors is a human donor with low-grade glioma or glioblastoma, undergoing nonglioma brain surgery, or in good health (not recorded which).

This chain uses TRBV12-3 or TRBV12-4 with TRBJ2-3, with a weak D call TRBD2 (5 bases). Trimming stripped 8 bases from V and 2 bases from J, with 11 bases between. The length of the CDR3 is 13 residues. The chain's CDR3 is CASGEPLTDTQYF. For the CDR3, the DNA is TGTGCCAGCGGGGAGCCGCTCACAGATACGCAGTATTTT.

The chain recombines TRBV18 with TRBJ1-1; D is unclear. Germline CDR1 KGHSH, CDR2 LQKENI. Trimming pared 8 bases from V and 0 bases from J, leaving 10 bases between. CDR3 length: 13 amino acids. The CDR3 DNA sequence: TGTGCCAGCCTGGGAGGTGTGAACACTGAAGCTTTCTTT. It encodes CASLGGVNTEAFF.

Remarks on this clonotype: A much larger clone is a single base away; this may be a read error. A read error is likely, as this CDR3 ends without the conserved phenylalanine or tryptophan. This chain uses TRBV6-1 with TRBJ2-1; TRBD2 matches at 13 bases. This CDR3 spans 15 amino acids. The germline V gene encodes CDR1 MNHNS and CDR2 SASEGT. V shed 6 bases, J shed 6 bases, and the junction held 5 bases outside the gene matches. This chain's CDR3 is CASSQLAGGLNEQFI. The CDR3 nucleotides read TGTGCCAGCAGCCAACTAGCGGGAGGGCTCAATGAGCAGTTCATC.

This clonotype was seen more than once but under ten times. The chain recombines TRBV4-3 with TRBJ1-2; 7 bases fit TRBD1. The CDR3 extends over 16 amino acids. V lost 0 bases to trimming and J lost 4 bases; unmatched junction nucleotides: 8. The germline CDR1 and CDR2 sequences are LGHNA and YSLEER. The CDR3 here is CASSQDKNRGAYGYTF. Here the CDR3 DNA reads TGCGCCAGCAGCCAAGATAAGAACAGGGGAGCCTATGGCTACACCTTC.

The genes are TRBV12-3 or TRBV12-4 and TRBJ1-1; TRBD1 might be the D (5 bases). There are 15 residues in the CDR3. V lost 7 bases, J lost 1 base, and 16 bases lay in between. This CDR3 reads CASTRGRERNTEAFF. The CDR3, as DNA: TGTGCCAGCACCCGGGGGAGAGAGAGGAACACTGAAGCTTTCTTT.

There are many counts of this clonotype. The chain is built from TRBV27 and TRBJ2-5; 12 bases are shared with TRBD1. The CDR3 consists of 14 residues. CDR1 is MNHEY and CDR2 is SMNVEV in the germline V gene (reference sequence). V gave up 2 bases and J gave up 7 bases; unmatched junction bases: 2. This CDR3 is CASSLGTGGWTQYF. CDR3 DNA sequence: TGTGCCAGCAGTTTAGGGACAGGGGGCTGGACCCAGTACTTC.

A remark on this clonotype: A junction boundary mismatches the germline segment, possibly from a read error. This sequence joins TRBV7-9 and TRBJ2-7; 9 nucleotides align to TRBD2. Germline CDR1 is SEHNR and CDR2 is FQNEAQ (reference sequence). The CDR3 contains 18 residues. In DNA form, the CDR3 reads TGTGCCAGCAGCAGAGACGCGGCTAGCGGGAAAATCTCCTACGTGCAGTACTTC. Translated: CASSRDAASGKISYVQYF.

V usage is TRBV7-9 and J usage is TRBJ2-3; D is ambiguous. The germline CDR1 and CDR2 sequences are SEHNR and FQNEAQ (reference sequence). Trimming stripped 5 bases from V and 1 base from J, with 13 bases between. The CDR3 totals 15 residues. The CDR3 reads CASSRRAYRTDTQYF. CDR3 sequence (DNA): TGTGCCAGCAGCCGAAGGGCCTACCGCACAGATACGCAGTATTTT.

The chain carries TRBV4-1 and TRBJ2-7; unclear D gene. CDR3 length equals 16 residues. Trimming left V 1 base short and J 3 bases short, with 16 bases between. Per the germline V gene, CDR1 is MGHRA and CDR2 is YSYEKL. CDR3 residues: CASSQVPIIASYEQYF. CDR3 coding DNA: TGCGCCAGCAGCCAAGTTCCCATAATTGCTAGCTACGAGCAGTACTTC.

This chain uses TRBV5-6 with TRBJ1-1, with D hard to call. Germline V CDR1 and CDR2: SGHDT, YYEEEE. This CDR3 has 13 amino acids. The ends were cut back, 7 bases at V and 4 bases at J, with 14 bases in the middle. CDR3 DNA: TGTGCCAGCGCATTCGACGAGAGCACTGAAGCTTTCTTT. Protein: CASAFDESTEAFF.

The chain couples TRBV20-1 to TRBJ2-7; 11 nucleotides agree with TRBD2. After removal of 0 bases from V and 3 bases from J, the junction contained 4 bases not matched to a gene. This CDR3 has 15 amino acids. CDR1 is DFQATT, CDR2 SNEGSKA, per germline (reference sequence). CDR3 nucleotide sequence: TGCAGTGCTAGAGATTCGGGGACTAGCGGCTACGAGCAGTACTTC. Residues: CSARDSGTSGYEQYF.

This clonotype was picked up a small number of times. This chain joins TRBV6-1 and TRBJ1-5; TRBD1 matches 9 bases. V was clipped by 6 bases and J by 4 bases; unmatched bases: 4. The CDR3 runs to 14 residues. Germline CDR1 and CDR2: MNHNS and SASEGT. CDR3 nucleotides: TGTGCCAGCAGCGAACAGGGGGCGAATCAGCCCCAGCATTTT. The encoded protein is CASSEQGANQPQHF.

To note about this clonotype: A much larger clone lies one base from this, so it may be a read error. The chain is built from TRBV6-1 and TRBJ2-1, with D perhaps TRBD2 (6 bases). Between the trimmed V and J ends, which lost 10 bases and 12 bases, there was a span of 22 bases. Looked up from germline, CDR1 is MNHNS and CDR2 is SASEGT. The CDR3 spans 13 residues. The CDR3 coding sequence is TGTGCCACCCCGAGGATCGCGGGATGGGTGCAGTTCTTC. Its protein is CATPRIAGWVQFF.

This clonotype was observed a handful of times. CDR3 residues: CASSVYRGRAEAFF. The DNA of the CDR3 is TGTGCCAGCAGCGTATACAGGGGGCGCGCTGAAGCTTTCTTT. The chain uses TRBV7-2 and TRBJ1-1; 9 bases match TRBD1. V lost 5 bases, J lost 6 bases, and 7 bases stayed unmatched. There are 14 residues in the CDR3. Germline V gives CDR1 SGHTA, CDR2 FQGNSA. The entire variable domain, with the rest obtained from reference TRBV7-2 and TRBJ1-1, is as follows: GAGVSQSPSNKVTEKGKDVELRCDPISGHTALYWYRQSLGQGLEFLIYFQGNSAPDKSGLPSDRFSAERTGGSVSTLTIQRTQQEDSAVYLCASSVYRGRAEAFFGQGTRLTVV.

In regard to this clonotype: At one of its ends the junction is not consistent with the germline gene, which may arise from a read error. The rearrangement uses TRBV27 and TRBJ2-1, with TRBD2 matching 7 bases. This CDR3 is built from 17 residues. CDR1 and CDR2 from the germline V gene are MNHEY and SMNVEV (reference sequence). CDR3 coding DNA: TGTGCCACCAGTTTCGGGCTAGCGGCCGTTTCCTACAATGAGCAGTTCTTC. It encodes CATSFGLAAVSYNEQFF.

The chain links TRBV7-9 to TRBJ2-7, with D possibly matching TRBD2 (6 bases). V was shortened by 0 bases and J by 3 bases, with 15 bases between the two germline ends. Germline CDR1 and CDR2: SEHNR and FQNEAQ (reference sequence). The CDR3 has 16 residues. CDR3 in amino acids: CASSLAPGGGVYEQYF. For the CDR3, the DNA is TGTGCCAGCAGCTTAGCGCCCGGAGGAGGGGTCTACGAGCAGTACTTC.

The J gene is TRBJ2-3, the V gene TRBV28, with D perhaps TRBD1 (5 bases). The CDR3 consists of 16 residues. The germline gives CDR1 MDHEN, CDR2 SYDVKM. V dropped 6 bases and J dropped 3 bases, with 19 bases sitting between them. CDR3 region: CASSALTGSETDTQYF. The CDR3 bases are TGTGCCAGCAGCGCCCTTACAGGTTCTGAGACAGATACGCAGTATTTT. The full variable domain, completed using reference TRBV28 and TRBJ2-3, is DVKVTQSSRYLVKRTGEKVFLECVQDMDHENMFWYRQDPGLGLRLIYFSYDVKMKEKGDIPEGYSVSREKKERFSLILESASTNQTSMYLCASSALTGSETDTQYFGPGTRLTVL.

Worth noting for this clonotype: This may come from a read error, since a much larger clone is one base off. V is TRBV6-5 and J is TRBJ2-7, with TRBD2 as a possible D gene (5 bases). The CDR3 length is 14 residues. CDR1 and CDR2 from the germline V gene are MNHEY and SVGAGI. CDR3 in amino acids: CASSDRDSNYVQYF. The DNA of the CDR3 is TGTGCCAGCAGTGACCGGGATTCAAACTACGTGCAGTACTTC.

As for this clonotype: This may stem from a read error, because a much larger clone lies one nucleotide away. As DNA, the CDR3 is TGTGCCAGCAGCCCGGGCATCAAAGATACGCAGTATTTT. Protein: CASSPGIKDTQYF. V and J are TRBV6-1 and TRBJ2-3; D is ambiguous. CDR3 length: 13 residues. The germline gives CDR1 MNHNS, CDR2 SASEGT. V was pared by 6 bases and J by 5 bases, with 12 bases between.

This chain joins TRBV19 and TRBJ2-1, with 8 bases fitting TRBD2. Losses at the gene ends were 5 bases for V and 4 bases for J; bases not matched to a gene: 7. The germline V gene has CDR1 LNHDA and CDR2 SQIVND (reference sequence). The length of the CDR3 is 15 residues. The CDR3 DNA reads TGTGCCAGTAGTCCATCCGGACTAGCTTACAATGAGCAGTTCTTC. Its protein product is CASSPSGLAYNEQFF.